This T cell receptor (beta chain) is drawn from a study of vaccination and CD4 T cells after COVID-19. Study as a whole: After nasal swab PCR-confirmed SARS-CoV-2, roughly 10 convalescents had mild disease and one severe. The BNT162b2 or mRNA-1273 vaccine was given to participants in two doses.

One entry per CDR3 protein results from TCRdb running MiXCR on the PCR reads. This sample has 20,000 to 25,000 distinct CDR3 sequences, with roughly 51% found just once. About this clonotype: The antigen remains undetermined.

Germline CDR1 reads MNHEY; CDR2 reads SVGEGT. The CDR3 spans 13 residues. Trimming removed 4 bases at V and 5 bases at J, with 9 bases between. Broader study findings: Convalescent patients showed a median about 86% of reactive clones that were seen only post-vaccination. Counts of SARS-CoV-2-reactive clonotypes had a median that went from approximately 21 to 40, a nonsignificant change.

This receptor was taken from a human donor who had recovered from COVID-19. The chain has TRBV6-2 or TRBV6-3 and TRBJ2-1; D not resolved. The specimen comprised CD4+ T cells from blood, sampled before SARS-CoV-2 vaccination. Here the CDR3 DNA reads TGTGCCAGCAGTTTCCGGCGAGACAATGAGCAGTTCTTC. It codes for CASSFRRDNEQFF.